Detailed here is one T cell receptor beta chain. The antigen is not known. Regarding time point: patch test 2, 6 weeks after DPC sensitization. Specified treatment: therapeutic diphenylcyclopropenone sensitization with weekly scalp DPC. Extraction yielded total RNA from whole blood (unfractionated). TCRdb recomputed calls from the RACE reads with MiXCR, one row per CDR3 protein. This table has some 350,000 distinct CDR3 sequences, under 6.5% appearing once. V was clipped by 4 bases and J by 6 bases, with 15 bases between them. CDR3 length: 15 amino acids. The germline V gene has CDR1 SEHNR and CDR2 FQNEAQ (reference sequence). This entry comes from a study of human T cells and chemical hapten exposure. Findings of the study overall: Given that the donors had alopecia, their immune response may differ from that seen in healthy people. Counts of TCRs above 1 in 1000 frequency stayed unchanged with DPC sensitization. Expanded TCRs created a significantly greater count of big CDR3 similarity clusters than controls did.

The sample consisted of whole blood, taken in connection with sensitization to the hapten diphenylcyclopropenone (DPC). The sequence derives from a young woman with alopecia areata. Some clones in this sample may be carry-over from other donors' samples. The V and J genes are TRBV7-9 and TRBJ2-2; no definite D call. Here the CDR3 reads CASSSFGLRPGELFF. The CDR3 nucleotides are TGTGCCAGCAGCTCCTTCGGTCTGAGGCCCGGGGAGCTGTTTTTT.